Below are 23 T cell receptor beta chains sequenced from a single sample in a study of T cell repertoires in cytomegalovirus infection. From the reads, TCRdb called clonotypes with MiXCR, one entry per CDR3 protein. The sample shows some 450,000 distinct CDR3 sequences, about a third of them seen only once. Sequencing used PBMCs. These receptors were taken from a human donor in good health (CMV status not recorded). Some clones in this sample may be carry-over from other donors' samples.

The sample holds a few counts of this clonotype. The J gene is TRBJ2-2, the V gene TRBV4-3; the match to TRBD1 covers 7 bases. V was clipped by 1 base and J by 6 bases; unmatched bases: 2. Germline assignment: CDR1 LGHNA and CDR2 YSLEER. The CDR3 is 14 amino acids. The DNA for the CDR3 is TGCGCCAGCAGCCAAGGAGGGGGCTCCGGGGAGCTGTTTTTT. Protein sequence: CASSQGGGSGELFF.

This clonotype came up many times. J is TRBJ2-7 and V is TRBV7-8; 9 bases match TRBD2. After removal of 5 bases from V and 6 bases from J, the junction contained 5 bases not matched to a gene. Germline V gene lookup returns CDR1 SGHVS and CDR2 FQNEAQ. The CDR3 contains 13 residues. The CDR3 nucleotides are TGTGCCAGCAGCACGGGACTAGCATTCGAGCAGTACTTC. It encodes CASSTGLAFEQYF.

The V call is TRBV6-2 or TRBV6-3, the J call TRBJ2-1; TRBD2 matches 11 bases. V shed 5 bases and J 7 bases; nucleotides not matched to a gene: 16. There are 18 residues in the CDR3. Looked up from germline, CDR1 is MNHEY and CDR2 is SVGEGT. The CDR3 DNA follows: TGTGCCAGCAGTACACCCCTCATAGCGGGGGGGTTAGGGAATGAGCAGTTCTTC. It yields the protein CASSTPLIAGGLGNEQFF.

The chain couples TRBV12-5 to TRBJ2-5, with 7 bases aligning to TRBD1. Germline V gives CDR1 LGHNT, CDR2 FRNRAP. The CDR3 is 13 amino acids. J lost 4 bases, V lost 1 base, and 0 bases had no gene match. CDR3 in amino acids: CASGLGDRETQYF. The CDR3 DNA is TGTGCTAGTGGTTTGGGGGACAGAGAGACCCAGTACTTC.

This clonotype came up many times. CDR3 in amino acids: CASSGTGGQPQHF. The CDR3 DNA reads as TGTGCCAGCAGTGGGACAGGGGGCCAGCCCCAGCATTTT. The chain uses TRBV6-1 and TRBJ1-5; 11 nucleotides align to TRBD1. With V trimmed by 4 bases and J by 7 bases, 0 bases remained unmatched. The CDR3 runs to 13 residues. In germline, CDR1 is MNHNS, CDR2 SASEGT.

This clonotype was counted at least ten times. CDR3 nucleotides: TGTGCCAGCAGCTTAATGGTTTGGCACCCAGAGGAGAACACCGGGGAGCTGTTTTTT. This translates into CASSLMVWHPEENTGELFF. The chain uses TRBV7-8 and TRBJ2-2, with unresolved D. The CDR3 contains 19 residues. V shed 2 bases and J shed 1 base, with 20 bases lying between them. The germline V gene has CDR1 SGHVS and CDR2 FQNEAQ.

Ten or more counts support this clonotype. The rearrangement joins TRBV7-2 to TRBJ2-3; TRBD2 aligns across 8 bases. J was trimmed by 7 bases and V by 5 bases; bases with no gene match: 11. This CDR3 comprises 15 residues. Per the germline V gene, CDR1 is SGHTA and CDR2 is FQGNSA. CDR3: CASSRLGGALHTQYF. CDR3 DNA: TGTGCCAGCAGCCGCCTCGGGGGGGCCCTTCATACGCAGTATTTT.

There are a few counts of this clonotype. This chain connects TRBV15 to TRBJ2-3; D gene ambiguous. The CDR3 has 15 amino acids. Trimming removed 0 bases at V and 1 base at J, with 8 bases between. Germline V gene data show CDR1 as LNHNV and CDR2 as YYDKDF (reference sequence). For the CDR3, the DNA is TGTGCCACCAGCAGAGACTACGGACGCACAGATACGCAGTATTTT. Its protein product is CATSRDYGRTDTQYF.

This chain uses TRBV6-6 with TRBJ1-1; D perhaps matches TRBD1 (6 bases). The V gene lost 2 bases and the J gene lost 1 base, with 11 bases spanning the gap. This CDR3 is built from 15 residues. Germline V gene sequence: CDR1 MNHNY, CDR2 SVGAGI (reference sequence). The CDR3 DNA reads as TGTGCCAGCAGTTACGTCGGACAGCGGAACACTGAAGCTTTCTTT. It encodes CASSYVGQRNTEAFF.

Of note for this clonotype: One junction end disagrees with the germline gene, perhaps due to a read error. The chain employs TRBV7-6 and TRBJ1-6; a weak D match, TRBD1 (6 bases). The CDR3 covers 15 residues. The germline V gene has CDR1 SGHVS and CDR2 FNYEAQ. The CDR3, as DNA: TGTGCCAGCAGCCCTAACAGGGATCCGGATTCACCCCTCCCATTT. Amino acids: CASSPNRDPDSPLPF.

This clonotype was seen a few times. This chain links TRBV29-1 with TRBJ1-2; weak D call: TRBD1 (6 bases). V was trimmed by 0 bases and J by 8 bases, leaving 16 bases between them. CDR1 and CDR2 from the germline V gene are SQVTM and ANQGSEA. The length of the CDR3 is 14 residues. The CDR3 loop is CSVEEWGAEEGYTF. The CDR3 coding sequence is TGCAGCGTTGAAGAGTGGGGGGCCGAGGAAGGCTACACCTTC. Complete variable domain (other parts from reference TRBV29-1 and TRBJ1-2): SAVISQKPSRDICQRGTSLTIQCQVDSQVTMMFWYRQQPGQSLTLIATANQGSEATYESGFVIDKFPISRPNLTFSTLTVSNMSPEDSSIYLCSVEEWGAEEGYTFGSGTRLTVV.

This clonotype has only one observation. The gene calls are TRBV11-2 and TRBJ1-5; possibly TRBD1 for D (5 bases). Germline loops: CDR1 SGHAT, CDR2 FQNNGV. The CDR3 totals 18 residues. The ends were cut back, 0 bases at V and 0 bases at J, with 15 bases in the middle. CDR3 protein: CASSLDAAGLYSNQPQHF. CDR3 DNA: TGTGCCAGCAGCTTAGATGCTGCGGGACTCTATAGCAATCAGCCCCAGCATTTT.

This clonotype was seen more than once but under ten times. This sequence joins TRBV6-8 and TRBJ2-5, with a weak D call TRBD2 (7 bases). Trimming removed 2 bases at V and 5 bases at J, with 12 bases between. Germline lookup yields CDR1 MNHGY and CDR2 SAAAGT. CDR3 length equals 14 residues. The CDR3 DNA follows: TGTGCCAGCAGTTACGGGGGGGGCAGGGAGACCCAGTACTTC. Translation: CASSYGGGRETQYF.

This clonotype was recorded at least ten times. V and J are TRBV12-5 and TRBJ1-5; D perhaps matches TRBD1 (6 bases). Germline CDR1 LGHNT, CDR2 FRNRAP. CDR3 length: 14 residues. V was pared by 8 bases and J by 3 bases, with 14 bases between. DNA of the CDR3: TGTGCTAGTTTTTTTGGACAGTCCAATCAGCCCCAGCATTTT. It yields the protein CASFFGQSNQPQHF.

This clonotype was counted ten times or more. The rearrangement joins TRBV7-2 to TRBJ1-3, with a weak D call TRBD1 (6 bases). The CDR3 length is 16 residues. V shed 0 bases and J shed 0 bases, with 9 bases lying between them. Germline V gene lookup returns CDR1 SGHTA and CDR2 FQGNSA. CDR3 sequence (DNA): TGTGCCAGCAGCTTAGCCGGGACAAGCTCTGGAAACACCATATATTTT. It translates to CASSLAGTSSGNTIYF.

This clonotype has just a few counts. This sequence joins TRBV18 and TRBJ2-1; 11 bases line up with TRBD2. The germline V gene has CDR1 KGHSH and CDR2 LQKENI. The V and J ends lost 6 bases and 8 bases, in that order; junction bases with no gene match: 0. This CDR3 comprises 12 residues. The CDR3 sequence is CASSGLADEQFF. CDR3 sequence (DNA): TGTGCCAGCTCGGGACTAGCGGATGAGCAGTTCTTC. Looking up the rest from reference TRBV18 and TRBJ2-1 gives the full variable domain: NAGVMQNPRHLVRRRGQEARLRCSPMKGHSHVYWYRQLPEEGLKFMVYLQKENIIDESGMPKERFSAEFPKEGPSILRIQQVVRGDSAAYFCASSGLADEQFFGPGTRLTVL.

V and J are TRBV6-6 and TRBJ2-7, with a tentative D call TRBD2 (5 bases). V was cut by 4 bases and J by 3 bases, with 10 bases left in between. Germline assignment: CDR1 MNHNY and CDR2 SVGAGI (reference sequence). The CDR3 has 13 residues. The CDR3 coding sequence is TGTGCCAGCAGTTTCCTAGCTAACTACGAGCAGTACTTC. Its protein is CASSFLANYEQYF.

The rearrangement links TRBV28 to TRBJ2-7, with D uncertain. The CDR3 consists of 11 residues. V was cut by 8 bases and J by 6 bases, with 11 bases left in between. Germline-derived CDR1 and CDR2 are MDHEN and SYDVKM. CDR3 protein: CASSVLREQYF. CDR3 DNA: TGTGCCAGCTCCGTCTTGCGCGAGCAGTACTTC. The variable domain in full, completed from reference TRBV28 and TRBJ2-7, reads DVKVTQSSRYLVKRTGEKVFLECVQDMDHENMFWYRQDPGLGLRLIYFSYDVKMKEKGDIPEGYSVSREKKERFSLILESASTNQTSMYLCASSVLREQYFGPGTRLTVT.

Only one count was recorded for this clonotype. This may be a read error: a much more frequent sequence differs by one nucleotide. A read error is likely, as this CDR3 ends without the conserved phenylalanine or tryptophan. V and J are TRBV7-9 and TRBJ2-5, with D maybe TRBD1 (5 bases). The CDR3 length is 14 residues. V was shortened by 3 bases and J by 5 bases, with 13 bases between the two germline ends. CDR1 and CDR2 (germline): SEHNR, FQNEAQ (reference sequence). CDR3 residues: CASSFPGFWETQYL. DNA for the CDR3: TGTGCCAGCAGCTTCCCAGGGTTTTGGGAGACCCAGTACTTA.

The gene calls are TRBV4-2 and TRBJ2-4, with 12 bases matching TRBD2. The CDR3 covers 17 residues. CDR1 LGHNA and CDR2 YNFKEQ come from the germline V gene. J gave up 7 bases and V 0 bases, and 7 bases lay outside the gene matches. CDR3 amino acids: CASSQDPSGGAENIQYF. The CDR3 nucleotides are TGTGCCAGCAGCCAAGATCCTAGCGGGGGGGCTGAGAACATTCAGTACTTC.

V gene TRBV20-1 combines with J gene TRBJ1-2, with 8 positions matching TRBD1. This CDR3 is 15 amino acids long. Unmatched junction bases numbered 14, after V lost 4 bases and J lost 7 bases. Germline V gene lookup returns CDR1 DFQATT and CDR2 SNEGSKA (reference sequence). The CDR3 bases are TGCAGTGCTACAGGGGCCGGACAGGGAAAGAGTGGCTACACCTTC. Amino acids: CSATGAGQGKSGYTF.

V usage is TRBV6-5 and J usage is TRBJ1-3, with a tentative D call TRBD1 (5 bases). With 6 bases removed from V and 2 bases from J, the gap between germline ends came to 8 bases. The germline CDR1 and CDR2 sequences are MNHEY and SVGAGI. CDR3 length: 13 residues. The DNA of the CDR3 is TGTGCCAGCAGGTCGACAGCTGGAAACACCATATATTTT. This sequence encodes CASRSTAGNTIYF.

The rearrangement joins TRBV6-2 or TRBV6-3 to TRBJ1-1; no definite D call. The CDR3 is 14 residues long. The germline V gene has CDR1 MNHEY and CDR2 SVGEGT. V was trimmed by 11 bases and J by 8 bases, leaving 24 bases between them. The DNA of the CDR3 is TGTGCCCGCGGACGCCCTGCGACCGCCTGGGAAGCTTTCTTT. Encoded protein: CARGRPATAWEAFF.